Below, 15 T cell receptor beta chains from the same sample are listed, as sequenced in a study of identical twins. TCRdb reprocessed the 5' RACE reads via MiXCR and lists one record per CDR3 protein. Altogether hundreds of thousands of distinct CDR3 sequences are present, about 7.5% being singletons, with the ten largest covering around 5.4%. The data also belong to a second study, concerning yellow fever vaccine responses in identical twins.

The sequenced material came from CD8+ T cells sorted from blood. Receptor source: a young woman in good health.

In its sample, this clonotype was seen a few times. The chain carries TRBV7-9 and TRBJ2-7, with D perhaps TRBD2 (5 bases). The CDR3 has 12 amino acids. The V and J ends lost 0 bases and 6 bases respectively, with 6 bases between them. Germline lookup yields CDR1 SEHNR and CDR2 FQNEAQ (reference sequence). The CDR3 bases are TGTGCCAGCAGCTTAGCTGCGGGCGAGCAGTACGTC. Its translation: CASSLAAGEQYV.

In its sample, this clonotype was seen many times. V and J are TRBV3-1 and TRBJ2-7; TRBD2 matches at 7 bases. CDR1 and CDR2 (germline): LGHDT, YNNKEL (reference sequence). V lost 0 bases, J lost 2 bases, and 10 bases stayed unmatched. This CDR3 is 17 amino acids long. The CDR3 DNA sequence: TGTGCCAGCAGCCAAGATGGTGGGAGGGCCCCGACCTACGAGCAGTACTTC. It encodes CASSQDGGRAPTYEQYF.

This clonotype has just a few counts. The V and J genes are TRBV28 and TRBJ2-7; D may be TRBD1 (5 bases). Trimming left V 1 base short and J 3 bases short, with 13 bases between. CDR3 length: 15 residues. Germline V gives CDR1 MDHEN, CDR2 SYDVKM. CDR3 nucleotide sequence: TGTGCCAGCAGTTTATTAGGCAGGGTCAACTACGAGCAGTACTTC. This sequence encodes CASSLLGRVNYEQYF.

The table lists this clonotype with a few counts. V and J are TRBV4-1 and TRBJ1-1; perhaps TRBD1 as D (6 bases). Trimming took off 1 base at V and 8 bases at J, with 11 bases between the two ends. Germline lookup yields CDR1 MGHRA and CDR2 YSYEKL. There are 13 residues in the CDR3. The DNA of the CDR3 is TGCGCCAGCAGCCAAGTGCAGGGGTTGGAAGCTTTCTTT. Its translation: CASSQVQGLEAFF.

The rearrangement links TRBV6-1 to TRBJ2-3; 11 bases agree with TRBD2. Trimming at V came to 7 bases and at J to 7 bases, leaving 7 bases not matched to a gene. The CDR3 extends over 14 amino acids. Germline CDR1 reads MNHNS; CDR2 reads SASEGT. The CDR3 DNA is TGTGCCAGCAAAGCTAGCGGGGGGCAGTATACGCAGTATTTT. Translated, it gives CASKASGGQYTQYF.

This clonotype appeared many times. The chain recombines TRBV16 with TRBJ2-7, with 7 bases fitting TRBD1. The germline gives CDR1 KGHSY, CDR2 FQNENV. This CDR3 region has 14 residues. The V and J ends lost 5 bases and 7 bases, in that order; junction bases with no gene match: 11. CDR3 residues: CASSKLTGSGEQYV. CDR3 DNA: TGTGCCAGCAGCAAACTGACAGGGTCGGGAGAGCAGTACGTC.

This clonotype came up many times. This rearrangement joins TRBV3-1 to TRBJ2-7; D tentatively fits TRBD1 or TRBD2 (5 bases each). The CDR3 runs to 12 residues. Per germline, CDR1 LGHDT and CDR2 YNNKEL (reference sequence). V was shortened by 3 bases and J by 6 bases, with 9 bases between the two germline ends. The CDR3 nucleotides are TGTGCCAGCAGCCAGGGGGTACGCGAGCAGTACGTC. It is translated as CASSQGVREQYV.

The J gene is TRBJ2-1, the V gene TRBV9, with 9 bases aligning to TRBD2. This CDR3 is 15 amino acids long. J gave up 4 bases and V 4 bases, and 6 bases lay outside the gene matches. Germline V CDR1 and CDR2: SGDLS, YYNGEE. The DNA of the CDR3 is TGTGCCAGCAGCCCTAGCGGGGCCCCATACAATGAGCAGTTCTTC. Translating gives CASSPSGAPYNEQFF.

This clonotype appeared once. The chain links TRBV7-8 to TRBJ2-1; D is ambiguous. Trimming shortened V by 5 bases and J by 3 bases, and 14 bases separated the two germline ends. Looked up from germline, CDR1 is SGHVS and CDR2 is FQNEAQ. The CDR3 totals 15 residues. The chain's CDR3 is CASSPFRAGYNEQFF. CDR3 nucleotides: TGTGCCAGCAGCCCATTTAGGGCCGGCTACAATGAGCAGTTCTTC.

This clonotype was picked up a small number of times. This chain connects TRBV7-6 to TRBJ2-3; D call uncertain. V gave up 5 bases and J gave up 2 bases, with 14 bases separating them. Germline CDR1 and CDR2: SGHVS and FNYEAQ. The CDR3 sequence is 15 residues long. CDR3: CASSPPKGDTDTQYF. CDR3 DNA sequence: TGTGCCAGCAGCCCTCCGAAGGGCGACACAGATACGCAGTATTTT.

This clonotype was counted many times. The V gene is TRBV27, the J gene TRBJ1-2; 7 bases agree with TRBD1. Germline CDR1 and CDR2: MNHEY and SMNVEV (reference sequence). The CDR3 extends over 12 amino acids. Losses at the gene ends were 7 bases for V and 8 bases for J; bases not matched to a gene: 7. CDR3 region: CASTSGGGGYTF. The CDR3 region has the DNA TGTGCCAGCACCTCAGGGGGTGGCGGCTACACCTTC.

This clonotype was observed many times. The chain links TRBV12-3 or TRBV12-4 to TRBJ2-5; 7 bases match TRBD1. This CDR3 is 13 amino acids long. The ends lost 6 bases at V and 5 bases at J; junction bases unmatched: 6. This CDR3 is CASRLTGLETQYF. In nucleotides, the CDR3 is TGTGCCAGCAGACTGACAGGGCTCGAGACCCAGTACTTC.

The chain combines TRBV20-1 with TRBJ2-1, with 10 bases aligning to TRBD2. Germline values: CDR1 DFQATT, CDR2 SNEGSKA (reference sequence). The CDR3 totals 15 residues. The J segment lost 8 bases and the V segment lost 6 bases, leaving 13 bases of the junction unmatched. The DNA of the CDR3 is TGCAGTGCCACCGTGGAGCGGGGGGGCTTCGATGAGCAGTTCTTC. Amino acids: CSATVERGGFDEQFF.

The J gene is TRBJ1-4, the V gene TRBV6-1; D possibly corresponds to TRBD1 (6 bases). Germline V gene data show CDR1 as MNHNS and CDR2 as SASEGT. The germline V and J ends were trimmed by 4 bases and 6 bases, with 15 bases remaining between them. This CDR3 has 15 residues. The CDR3 protein is CASSASGTFDEKLFF. CDR3 nucleotides: TGTGCCAGCAGTGCATCCGGGACATTCGATGAAAAACTGTTTTTT.

The chain employs TRBV15 and TRBJ2-1; a weak D match, TRBD1 (6 bases). V shed 1 base and J shed 5 bases, with 15 bases lying between them. Looked up from germline, CDR1 is LNHNV and CDR2 is YYDKDF (reference sequence). CDR3 length: 16 residues. Written as DNA, the CDR3 is TGTGCCACCAGCAGAGGTTATCGGGACATTGACAATGAGCAGTTCTTC. Its translation is CATSRGYRDIDNEQFF.